The 27 T cell receptor beta chains listed next were all sequenced from one sample in a study of T cell changes during pregnancy in multiple sclerosis. The assay was immunoSEQ multiplex PCR, and TCRdb's table has in-frame clones only and misses some. This sample has about 89,000 clones; over 90% occur once, and the top ten carry about 0.8%. This sample comprised peripheral blood, obtained in the third trimester of pregnancy. The source is a female donor with multiple sclerosis, enrolled in a pregnancy study.

This clone has just one count. V is TRBV25-1 and J is TRBJ2-1; 8 bases map to TRBD1. V shed 5 bases and J 6 bases; nucleotides not matched to a gene: 6. Germline CDR1 is MGHDK and CDR2 is SYGVNS. The CDR3 covers 14 residues. The CDR3 protein is CASSQRTGFNEQFF. CDR3 nucleotide sequence: TGTGCCAGCAGTCAGAGGACAGGGTTCAATGAGCAGTTCTTC.

The CDR3 DNA reads as TGTGCCAGCAGCGTTGGACAGTCCTACGAGCAGTACTTC. Translated, it gives CASSVGQSYEQYF. The chain links TRBV9 to TRBJ2-7; D may be TRBD1 (6 bases). The V gene's germline CDR1 is SGDLS and CDR2 YYNGEE. V lost 2 bases, J lost 1 base, and 7 bases lay in between. The CDR3 totals 13 residues.

V and J are TRBV4-3 and TRBJ2-3; D is ambiguous. Between the trimmed V and J ends, which lost 2 bases and 5 bases, there was a span of 8 bases. CDR1 is LGHNA, CDR2 YSLEER, per germline. The CDR3 length is 13 residues. CDR3: CASSQFPGDTQYF. CDR3 DNA sequence: TGCGCCAGCAGCCAATTCCCGGGAGATACGCAGTATTTT.

The V call is TRBV4-2, the J call TRBJ2-2; 11 bases line up with TRBD2. CDR1 is LGHNA, CDR2 YNFKEQ, per germline. V lost 0 bases, J lost 4 bases, and 7 bases stayed unmatched. The CDR3 is 18 residues long. CDR3 nucleotides: TGTGCCAGCAGCCAAGATAGGGGACTAGCGGTCGCCACCGGGGAGCTGTTTTTT. This codes for CASSQDRGLAVATGELFF.

This clone was seen only once. This rearrangement joins TRBV19 to TRBJ1-1, with D hard to call. Per germline, CDR1 LNHDA and CDR2 SQIVND (reference sequence). CDR3 length: 13 amino acids. Deletions cut 5 bases from V and 2 bases from J, with 9 bases between. CDR3 sequence (DNA): TGTGCCAGTAGTTTTTCACACAACACTGAAGCTTTCTTT. This translates into CASSFSHNTEAFF. Together with reference TRBV19 and TRBJ1-1, the CDR3 gives the full variable domain: DGGITQSPKYLFRKEGQNVTLSCEQNLNHDAMYWYRQDPGQGLRLIYYSQIVNDFQKGDIAEGYSVSREKKESFPLTVTSAQKNPTAFYLCASSFSHNTEAFFGQGTRLTVV.

In DNA form, the CDR3 reads TGTGCCAGCATCCCACTCGAGAATGAAGCTTTCTTT. Translated: CASIPLENEAFF. The chain is built from TRBV7-9 and TRBJ1-1, with unresolved D. Between the trimmed V and J ends, which lost 7 bases and 7 bases, there was a span of 13 bases. The CDR3 covers 12 residues. The germline V gene has CDR1 SEHNR and CDR2 FQNEAQ (reference sequence).

This clone was recorded once. The V gene is TRBV11-2, the J gene TRBJ1-1; D call uncertain. The V gene lost 5 bases and the J gene lost 1 base, with 14 bases spanning the gap. The CDR3 extends over 15 amino acids. Germline CDR1 reads SGHAT; CDR2 reads FQNNGV. CDR3 in amino acids: CASSVSYSKNTEAFF. DNA for the CDR3: TGTGCCAGCAGCGTGAGTTACAGCAAGAACACTGAAGCTTTCTTT.

Remarks on this clone: Germline is not matched at one junction end, which may reflect a read error. In nucleotides, the CDR3 is TGTGCCACCAGGCCTTCCAGGTGGTACAATGGGCAGTTCTTC. Translation gives CATRPSRWYNGQFF. The chain has TRBV15 and TRBJ2-1, with D unclear. Per the germline V gene, CDR1 is LNHNV and CDR2 is YYDKDF (reference sequence). The CDR3 is 14 amino acids.

In this sample, this clone turned up a few times. The chain is built from TRBV30 and TRBJ1-1; D perhaps matches TRBD1 (6 bases). The CDR3 totals 16 residues. Germline CDR1 and CDR2: GTSNPN and SVGIG (reference sequence). V lost 3 bases, J lost 0 bases, and 17 bases lay in between. The CDR3 sequence is CAWRYTGRGMNTEAFF. For the CDR3, the DNA is TGTGCCTGGAGGTATACAGGAAGGGGGATGAACACTGAAGCTTTCTTT.

V gene TRBV5-4 combines with J gene TRBJ2-3; D gene uncertain. Trimming removed 0 bases from V and 6 bases from J, with 11 bases in between. Germline CDR1 and CDR2: SGHNT and YYREEE (reference sequence). The CDR3 is made up of 14 amino acids. CDR3: CASSLEGGMDTQYF. Here the CDR3 DNA reads TGTGCCAGCAGCTTGGAAGGCGGTATGGATACGCAGTATTTT.

V gene TRBV6-5 combines with J gene TRBJ1-4; tentative D call: TRBD1 (5 bases). CDR3 length: 16 residues. V shed 3 bases and J shed 0 bases, with 11 bases lying between them. Germline CDR1 MNHEY, CDR2 SVGAGI. The CDR3, as DNA: TGTGCCAGCAGTTATGGGACTGACGCAACTAATGAAAAACTGTTTTTT. As protein: CASSYGTDATNEKLFF.

This chain connects TRBV7-3 to TRBJ1-1, with 10 nucleotides matching TRBD1. In germline, CDR1 is SGHTA, CDR2 FQGTGA. Trimming took 4 bases from V and 6 from J; bases not matched to a gene: 2. The CDR3 runs to 13 residues. The CDR3 sequence: CASSWGTGAEAFF. The CDR3 DNA reads TGTGCCAGCAGCTGGGGGACAGGGGCTGAAGCTTTCTTT.

The chain combines TRBV11-2 with TRBJ2-7; 10 nucleotides align to TRBD1. Germline V gene lookup returns CDR1 SGHAT and CDR2 FQNNGV. The V and J ends lost 0 bases and 1 base, in that order; junction bases with no gene match: 3. The CDR3 spans 16 residues. CDR3: CASSLDGTGVSYEQYF. In nucleotides, the CDR3 is TGTGCCAGCAGCTTAGATGGGACAGGGGTTTCCTACGAGCAGTACTTC.

This chain links TRBV2 with TRBJ2-7; 9 bases align to TRBD2. Unmatched junction bases numbered 6, after V lost 0 bases and J lost 3 bases. Germline CDR1 and CDR2: SNHLY and FYNNEI. The CDR3 length is 16 residues. The CDR3 nucleotides read TGTGCCAGCAGTGAAGCTTTGGCGGGAGGGGACTACGAGCAGTACTTC. Translating it yields CASSEALAGGDYEQYF.

The gene calls are TRBV4-3 and TRBJ2-3, with 11 bases matching TRBD2. Losses at the gene ends were 4 bases for V and 5 bases for J; bases not matched to a gene: 5. This CDR3 contains 15 residues. Germline values: CDR1 LGHNA, CDR2 YSLEER. The CDR3 DNA is TGCGCCAGCAGCCCGGGACTAGCGGCGCGAGATACGCAGTATTTT. Protein: CASSPGLAARDTQYF.

This chain connects TRBV5-1 to TRBJ2-5; D uncertain. The CDR3 spans 12 residues. Deletions cut 4 bases from V and 2 bases from J, with 6 bases between. Per germline, CDR1 SGHRS and CDR2 YFSETQ. CDR3 sequence: CASSMLQETQYF. CDR3 sequence (DNA): TGCGCCAGCAGCATGCTACAAGAGACCCAGTACTTC. The full variable domain, in which reference TRBV5-1 and TRBJ2-5 provide the parts outside the CDR3, is KAGVTQTPRYLIKTRGQQVTLSCSPISGHRSVSWYQQTPGQGLQFLFEYFSETQRNKGNFPGRFSGRQFSNSRSEMNVSTLELGDSALYLCASSMLQETQYFGPGTRLLVL.

This clone was seen once. The chain is built from TRBV7-9 and TRBJ2-7; TRBD1 matches 9 bases. Germline V lookup: CDR1 SEHNR, CDR2 FQNEAQ (reference sequence). Trimming at V came to 4 bases and at J to 9 bases, leaving 16 bases not matched to a gene. The CDR3 is 16 residues long. CDR3 DNA: TGTGCCAGCAGCTCCGGACAGGGGACGGATCGACTAGGGCAGTACTTC. It translates to CASSSGQGTDRLGQYF.

The chain uses TRBV30 and TRBJ1-3; 7 positions agree with TRBD1. Losses at the gene ends were 0 bases for V and 2 bases for J; bases not matched to a gene: 7. The CDR3 totals 16 residues. Looked up from germline, CDR1 is GTSNPN and CDR2 is SVGIG (reference sequence). CDR3 loop: CAWSVLARGTGNTIYF. The CDR3 DNA reads as TGTGCCTGGAGTGTACTCGCCAGGGGGACTGGAAACACCATATATTTT.

The chain has TRBV6-1 and TRBJ1-2; TRBD1 is a possible D gene (5 bases). The CDR3 sequence is 13 residues long. Deletions cut 4 bases from V and 4 bases from J, with 10 bases between. Germline CDR1 and CDR2: MNHNS and SASEGT. This chain's CDR3 is CASSVDSRYGYTF. Here the CDR3 DNA reads TGTGCCAGCAGTGTCGACAGCCGCTATGGCTACACCTTC.

The rearrangement links TRBV7-2 to TRBJ2-3; a weak D match, TRBD1 (6 bases). Germline V lookup: CDR1 SGHTA, CDR2 FQGNSA. The CDR3 sequence is 19 residues long. V lost 1 base to trimming and J lost 2 bases, with 22 bases between them. The CDR3 sequence is CASSLGLGASGTYTDTQYF. The CDR3 DNA sequence: TGTGCCAGCAGCTTAGGGCTGGGGGCCAGCGGTACTTACACAGATACGCAGTATTTT.

The chain combines TRBV7-9 with TRBJ2-3; 8 bases line up with TRBD2. The V and J ends lost 5 bases and 4 bases, in that order; junction bases with no gene match: 14. Germline CDR1 is SEHNR and CDR2 is FQNEAQ (reference sequence). The CDR3 length is 17 residues. In DNA, the CDR3 is TGTGCCAGCAGCCCTCCTATCCGCGGGAGGATTGCAGATACGCAGTATTTT. Translation: CASSPPIRGRIADTQYF.

V and J are TRBV19 and TRBJ2-7, with D possibly being TRBD1 (6 bases). V was shortened by 5 bases and J by 0 bases, with 14 bases between the two germline ends. Germline CDR1 reads LNHDA; CDR2 reads SQIVND (reference sequence). The CDR3 is 15 amino acids. The CDR3 nucleotides are TGTGCCAGTAGTTCCCTACAGGGAAGCTCCTACGAGCAGTACTTC. It encodes CASSSLQGSSYEQYF.

The chain links TRBV6-4 to TRBJ2-3; 8 bases fit TRBD2. V was clipped by 0 bases and J by 3 bases; unmatched bases: 5. CDR3 size: 16 residues. The germline V gene encodes CDR1 MRHNA and CDR2 SNTAGT. The CDR3 sequence is CASSDSSGIATDTQYF. For the CDR3, the DNA is TGTGCCAGCAGTGACTCTAGCGGGATCGCAACAGATACGCAGTATTTT.

This clone appeared a few times. This chain uses TRBV12-5 with TRBJ1-3; no definite D call. CDR1 is LGHNT and CDR2 is FRNRAP in the germline V gene. The CDR3 covers 14 residues. The V and J ends lost 2 bases and 1 base respectively, with 6 bases between them. The CDR3 DNA reads TGTGCTAGTGGTTTGTCGGGTTCTGGAAACACCATATATTTT. Translating it yields CASGLSGSGNTIYF.

The rearrangement joins TRBV10-3 to TRBJ2-7; unclear D gene. The CDR3 consists of 16 residues. Trimming left V 6 bases short and J 0 bases short, with 18 bases between. Germline CDR1 is ENHRY and CDR2 is SYGVKD. The CDR3 DNA follows: TGTGCCATCAGCTCCGCCACCTTCACGAGCTCCTACGAGCAGTACTTC. Translation: CAISSATFTSSYEQYF.

The chain links TRBV28 to TRBJ1-2, with D possibly being TRBD1 (5 bases). Trimming took off 4 bases at V and 8 bases at J, with 8 bases between the two ends. In germline, CDR1 is MDHEN, CDR2 SYDVKM. This CDR3 has 11 amino acids. CDR3 region: CASSYRSGYTF. The CDR3 DNA follows: TGTGCCAGCAGTTACAGGAGCGGCTACACCTTC.

The chain recombines TRBV27 with TRBJ1-4, with 10 bases lining up with TRBD1. CDR3 size: 15 residues. CDR1 is MNHEY and CDR2 is SMNVEV in the germline V gene (reference sequence). The J segment lost 6 bases and the V segment lost 5 bases, leaving 6 bases of the junction unmatched. In nucleotides, the CDR3 is TGTGCCAGCAGTACCCTCGGGACAGGGGATGAAAAACTGTTTTTT. Amino acids: CASSTLGTGDEKLFF.